These 10 T cell receptor beta chains were sequenced from one sample in a study of regulatory T cells in long-lasting Graves disease. Time point: persistent/refractory GD, antithyroid drugs over 5 years with positive TRAb. The TCR library was made from RNA that had been extracted from PBMCs in TRIzol. Through Arm-PCR of CDR3 regions and iRepertoire HTBI primers, TCR beta libraries were built. TCRdb reprocessed the multiplex PCR reads via MiXCR and lists one record per CDR3 protein. The table lists a few hundred thousand distinct CDR3 sequences, 20% to 25% of them singletons. Sequencing used peripheral blood mononuclear cells (PBMCs), obtained when the disease was refractory, from a patient treated with antithyroid drugs. The receptor set was obtained from a female donor with Graves disease.

This clonotype came up many times. Written as DNA, the CDR3 is TGTGCCAGCAGTTTCCCCGGGACAGGGTTTACTGAAGCTTTCTTT. Translated, it gives CASSFPGTGFTEAFF. The chain recombines TRBV28 with TRBJ1-1; 9 nucleotides match TRBD1. Germline loops: CDR1 MDHEN, CDR2 SYDVKM. V was pared by 3 bases and J by 5 bases, with 7 bases of the junction left unmatched. This CDR3 has 15 residues.

The chain couples TRBV19 to TRBJ1-1, with D uncertain. The length of the CDR3 is 16 residues. V lost 3 bases and J 2 bases, leaving 16 bases between the germline ends. Germline assignment: CDR1 LNHDA and CDR2 SQIVND (reference sequence). The CDR3 reads CASSMNAPLLNTEAFF. CDR3 in DNA: TGTGCCAGTAGTATGAACGCACCTCTCCTTAACACTGAAGCTTTCTTT. Together with reference TRBV19 and TRBJ1-1, the CDR3 gives the full variable domain: DGGITQSPKYLFRKEGQNVTLSCEQNLNHDAMYWYRQDPGQGLRLIYYSQIVNDFQKGDIAEGYSVSREKKESFPLTVTSAQKNPTAFYLCASSMNAPLLNTEAFFGQGTRLTVV.

As concerns this clonotype: This could be a read error, since a much larger clone is one nucleotide away. This rearrangement joins TRBV28 to TRBJ1-1; tentative D call: TRBD1 (5 bases). CDR1 and CDR2 from the germline V gene are MDHEN and SYDVKM. The CDR3 runs 14 residues. CDR3 protein: CASASDPGYSEASF. In nucleotides, the CDR3 is TGTGCCAGCGCTTCTGACCCAGGGTATTCTGAAGCTTCCTTT. Full variable domain (outside the CDR3, taken from reference TRBV28 and TRBJ1-1): DVKVTQSSRYLVKRTGEKVFLECVQDMDHENMFWYRQDPGLGLRLIYFSYDVKMKEKGDIPEGYSVSREKKERFSLILESASTNQTSMYLCASASDPGYSEASFGQGTRLTVV.

The chain joins TRBV6-1 to TRBJ2-2, with 14 nucleotides matching TRBD2. The CDR3 runs 15 residues. Per germline, CDR1 MNHNS and CDR2 SASEGT. Trimming at V came to 6 bases and at J to 5 bases, leaving 2 bases not matched to a gene. CDR3 in amino acids: CASRGLAGGTGELFF. CDR3 bases: TGTGCCAGCAGAGGACTAGCGGGAGGAACCGGGGAGCTGTTTTTT.

This clonotype was observed many times. This sequence joins TRBV28 and TRBJ2-5, with D possibly being TRBD1 or TRBD2 (6 bases each). CDR1 and CDR2 from the germline V gene are MDHEN and SYDVKM. V dropped 2 bases and J dropped 8 bases, with 21 bases sitting between them. The CDR3 length is 16 residues. The DNA of the CDR3 is TGTGCCAGCAGTTTAGTCCGGGGGCCGGAGATTGGAACCCAGTACTTC. Its protein is CASSLVRGPEIGTQYF.

The genes are TRBV5-1 and TRBJ1-2; TRBD1 aligns across 7 bases. Trimming took 7 bases from V and 4 from J; bases not matched to a gene: 16. The germline CDR1 and CDR2 sequences are SGHRS and YFSETQ. CDR3 size: 16 residues. The CDR3 loop is CASAPSLRQGPYGYTF. CDR3 in DNA: TGCGCCAGCGCCCCGTCGCTTAGACAGGGTCCCTATGGCTACACCTTC. The full variable domain, with the rest looked up from reference TRBV5-1 and TRBJ1-2, is KAGVTQTPRYLIKTRGQQVTLSCSPISGHRSVSWYQQTPGQGLQFLFEYFSETQRNKGNFPGRFSGRQFSNSRSEMNVSTLELGDSALYLCASAPSLRQGPYGYTFGSGTRLTVV.

The rearrangement joins TRBV6-2 or TRBV6-3 to TRBJ2-3; 10 bases fit TRBD2. The CDR3 is made up of 15 amino acids. V was clipped by 5 bases and J by 5 bases; unmatched bases: 7. The V gene's germline CDR1 is MNHEY and CDR2 SVGEGT. The CDR3 spells CASSRPAGGQDTQYF. The CDR3 bases are TGTGCCAGCAGTAGACCAGCGGGAGGGCAAGATACGCAGTATTTT.

The rearrangement uses TRBV25-1 and TRBJ2-2; D is possibly TRBD1 (5 bases). V lost 7 bases and J lost 5, with 11 bases in between. This CDR3 region has 13 residues. CDR1 is MGHDK and CDR2 is SYGVNS in the germline V gene. The CDR3 here is CASTRQNTGELFF. The CDR3 nucleotides are TGTGCCAGCACTAGACAGAATACCGGGGAGCTGTTTTTT.

This clonotype was observed at least ten times. The chain uses TRBV7-8 and TRBJ1-5; TRBD1 is a possible D gene (5 bases). V gave up 6 bases and J gave up 5 bases, with 14 bases separating them. This CDR3 contains 14 residues. Germline V gene lookup returns CDR1 SGHVS and CDR2 FQNEAQ. CDR3 nucleotides: TGTGCCAGCAGTCAAGGGGTGGGGGATCAGCCCCAGCATTTT. Protein sequence: CASSQGVGDQPQHF.

The V call is TRBV12-3 or TRBV12-4, the J call TRBJ2-7; D gene uncertain. CDR3 size: 13 residues. V lost 2 bases and J 2 bases, leaving 7 bases between the germline ends. CDR3 sequence: CASSLLVAYEQYF. CDR3 coding DNA: TGTGCCAGCAGTTTATTGGTTGCCTACGAGCAGTACTTC.